This T cell receptor (beta chain) was documented in a study of T cell repertoires in cytomegalovirus infection. V shed 7 bases, J shed 5 bases, and the junction held 12 bases outside the gene matches. The V gene's germline CDR1 is SQVTM and CDR2 ANQGSEA. CDR3 length: 14 residues. TCRdb itself ran the reads through MiXCR, one entry per CDR3 protein. Here the sample spans about 210,000 distinct CDR3 sequences, 6% to 8% being singletons. This clonotype has only a few counts. Sequencing used PBMCs. The receptor was isolated from a human donor in good health (CMV status not recorded). Some clones in this sample may be carry-over from other donors' samples. The chain couples TRBV29-1 to TRBJ1-1; 8 bases are shared with TRBD1. The CDR3 region is CSAARTGFRTEAFF. CDR3 coding DNA: TGCAGCGCCGCCAGGACAGGGTTCAGGACTGAAGCTTTCTTT.